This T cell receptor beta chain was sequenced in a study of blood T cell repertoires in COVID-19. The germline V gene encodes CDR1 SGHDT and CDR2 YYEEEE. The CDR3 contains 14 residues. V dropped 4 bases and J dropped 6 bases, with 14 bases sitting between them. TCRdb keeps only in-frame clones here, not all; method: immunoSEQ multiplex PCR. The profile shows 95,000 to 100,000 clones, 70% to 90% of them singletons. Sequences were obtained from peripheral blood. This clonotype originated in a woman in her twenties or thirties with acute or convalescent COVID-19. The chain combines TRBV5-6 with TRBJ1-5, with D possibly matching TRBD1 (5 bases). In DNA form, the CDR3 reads TGTGCCAGCAGCAGGTCCGGGGGGACTCAGCCCCAGCATTTT. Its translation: CASSRSGGTQPQHF.